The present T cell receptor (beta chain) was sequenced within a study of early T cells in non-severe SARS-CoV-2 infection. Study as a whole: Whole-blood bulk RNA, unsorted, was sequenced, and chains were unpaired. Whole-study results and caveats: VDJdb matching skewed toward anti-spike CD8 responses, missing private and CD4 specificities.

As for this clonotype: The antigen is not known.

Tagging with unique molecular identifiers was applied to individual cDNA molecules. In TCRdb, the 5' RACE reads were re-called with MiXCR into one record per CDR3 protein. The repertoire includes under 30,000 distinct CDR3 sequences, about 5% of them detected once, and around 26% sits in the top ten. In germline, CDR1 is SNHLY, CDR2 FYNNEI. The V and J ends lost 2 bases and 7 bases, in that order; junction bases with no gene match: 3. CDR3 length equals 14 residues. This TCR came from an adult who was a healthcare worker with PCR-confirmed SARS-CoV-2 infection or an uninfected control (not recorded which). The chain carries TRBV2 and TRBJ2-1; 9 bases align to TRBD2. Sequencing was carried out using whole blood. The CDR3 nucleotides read TGTGCCAGCAGTGAACGCGGGGGGGAAAATGAGCAGTTCTTC. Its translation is CASSERGGENEQFF.